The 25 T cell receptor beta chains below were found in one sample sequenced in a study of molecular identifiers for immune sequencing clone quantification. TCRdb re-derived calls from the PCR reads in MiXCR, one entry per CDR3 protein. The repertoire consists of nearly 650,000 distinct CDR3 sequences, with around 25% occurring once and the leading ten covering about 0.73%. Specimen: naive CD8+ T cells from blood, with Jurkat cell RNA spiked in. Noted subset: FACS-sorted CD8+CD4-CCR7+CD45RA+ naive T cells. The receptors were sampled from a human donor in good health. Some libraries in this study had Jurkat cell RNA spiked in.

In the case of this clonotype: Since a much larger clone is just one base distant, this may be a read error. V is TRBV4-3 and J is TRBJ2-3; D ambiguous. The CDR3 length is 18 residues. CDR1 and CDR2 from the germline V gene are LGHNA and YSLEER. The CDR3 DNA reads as TGCGCCAGCAGCCAAGATAGAGTGACACCTTTGACCACAGCTACGCAGTATTTT. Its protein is CASSQDRVTPLTTATQYF.

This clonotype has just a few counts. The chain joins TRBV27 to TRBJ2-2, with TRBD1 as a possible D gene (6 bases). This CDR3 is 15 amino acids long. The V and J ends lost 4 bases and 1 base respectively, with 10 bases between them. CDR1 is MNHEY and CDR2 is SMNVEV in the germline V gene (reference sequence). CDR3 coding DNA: TGTGCCAGCAGTTCAGGGACACGGAACACCGGGGAGCTGTTTTTT. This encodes CASSSGTRNTGELFF.

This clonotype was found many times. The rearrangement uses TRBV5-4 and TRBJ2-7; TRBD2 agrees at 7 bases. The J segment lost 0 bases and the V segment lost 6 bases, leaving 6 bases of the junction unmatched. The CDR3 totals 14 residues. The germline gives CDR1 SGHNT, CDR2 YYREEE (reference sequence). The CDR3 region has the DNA TGTGCCAGCACCGGGGGGAGCGGCTCCTACGAGCAGTACTTC. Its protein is CASTGGSGSYEQYF.

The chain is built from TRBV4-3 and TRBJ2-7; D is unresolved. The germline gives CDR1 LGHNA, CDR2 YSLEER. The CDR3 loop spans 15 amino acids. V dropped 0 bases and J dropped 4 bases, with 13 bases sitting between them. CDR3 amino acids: CASSQDPGSGYEQYF. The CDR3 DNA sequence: TGCGCCAGCAGCCAAGATCCAGGATCCGGTTACGAGCAGTACTTC.

In DNA, the CDR3 is TGCGCCAGCAGCTTGTCGCTAGCGGGAGCCTCCTACAATGAGCAGTTCTTC. Its protein is CASSLSLAGASYNEQFF. The chain joins TRBV5-1 to TRBJ2-1, with TRBD2 matching 10 bases. This CDR3 spans 17 amino acids. V dropped 1 base and J dropped 0; count of bases not matched to a gene: 4. Germline assignment: CDR1 SGHRS and CDR2 YFSETQ. Full variable domain (rest looked up from reference TRBV5-1 and TRBJ2-1): KAGVTQTPRYLIKTRGQQVTLSCSPISGHRSVSWYQQTPGQGLQFLFEYFSETQRNKGNFPGRFSGRQFSNSRSEMNVSTLELGDSALYLCASSLSLAGASYNEQFFGPGTRLTVL.

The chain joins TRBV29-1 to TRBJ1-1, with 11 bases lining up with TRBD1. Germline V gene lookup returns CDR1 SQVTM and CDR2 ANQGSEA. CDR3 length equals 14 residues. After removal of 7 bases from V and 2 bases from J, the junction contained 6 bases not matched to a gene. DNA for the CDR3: TGCAGCGCTCTCGGACAGGGGGCTAACACTGAAGCTTTCTTT. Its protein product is CSALGQGANTEAFF.

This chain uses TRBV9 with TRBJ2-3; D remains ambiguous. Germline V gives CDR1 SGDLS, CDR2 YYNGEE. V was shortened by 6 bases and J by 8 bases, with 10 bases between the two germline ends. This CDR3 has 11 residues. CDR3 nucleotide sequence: TGTGCCAGCATTCCAATATTTACGCAGTATTTT. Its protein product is CASIPIFTQYF. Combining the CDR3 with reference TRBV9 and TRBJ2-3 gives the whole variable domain DSGVTQTPKHLITATGQRVTLRCSPRSGDLSVYWYQQSLDQGLQFLIQYYNGEERAKGNILERFSAQQFPDLHSELNLSSLELGDSALYFCASIPIFTQYFGPGTRLTVL.

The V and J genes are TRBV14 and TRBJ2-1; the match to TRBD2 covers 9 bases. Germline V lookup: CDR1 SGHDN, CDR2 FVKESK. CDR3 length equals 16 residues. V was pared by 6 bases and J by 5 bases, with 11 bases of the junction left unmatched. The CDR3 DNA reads TGTGCCAGCAGTCCGGGGGGAGCGGGGGGAAACAATGAGCAGTTCTTC. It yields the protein CASSPGGAGGNNEQFF.

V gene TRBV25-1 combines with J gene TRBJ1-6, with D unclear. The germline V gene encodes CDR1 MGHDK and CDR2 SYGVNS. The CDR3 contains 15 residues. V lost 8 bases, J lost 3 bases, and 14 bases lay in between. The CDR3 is CASSREGNYNSPLHF. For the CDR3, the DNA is TGTGCCAGCTCCCGGGAGGGCAACTATAATTCACCCCTCCACTTT.

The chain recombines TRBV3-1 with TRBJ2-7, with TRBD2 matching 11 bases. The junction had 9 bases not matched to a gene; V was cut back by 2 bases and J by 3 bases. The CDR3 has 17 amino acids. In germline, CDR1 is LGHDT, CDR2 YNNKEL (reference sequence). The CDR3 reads CASSQPGGLAGRYEQYF. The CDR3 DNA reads TGTGCCAGCAGCCAACCTGGAGGACTAGCGGGCCGCTACGAGCAGTACTTC.

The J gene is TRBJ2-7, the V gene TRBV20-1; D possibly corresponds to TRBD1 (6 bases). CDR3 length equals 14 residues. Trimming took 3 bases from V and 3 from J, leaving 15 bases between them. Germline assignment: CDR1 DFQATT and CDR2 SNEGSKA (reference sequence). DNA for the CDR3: TGCAGTGCTAGTAGGACTGAGGGGGTCTACGAGCAGTACTTC. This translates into CSASRTEGVYEQYF.

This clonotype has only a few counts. The CDR3 DNA reads as TGTGCCAGTAGGAGAGGGGATCTCACCGGGGAGCTGTTTTTT. Translating gives CASRRGDLTGELFF. The gene calls are TRBV19 and TRBJ2-2; D is perhaps TRBD1 or TRBD2 (5 bases each). Germline assignment: CDR1 LNHDA and CDR2 SQIVND (reference sequence). V was trimmed by 6 bases and J by 4 bases, leaving 12 bases between them. The CDR3 loop spans 14 amino acids.

The CDR3, as DNA: TGTGCCACCAGTGATTCGACGACTCCCCAGGGGGGTGGGCAGTACTTC. It encodes CATSDSTTPQGGGQYF. This chain joins TRBV24-1 and TRBJ2-7, with D perhaps TRBD1 (7 bases). The CDR3 loop spans 16 amino acids. V lost 2 bases and J lost 9, with 22 bases in between. Germline values: CDR1 KGHDR, CDR2 SFDVKD.

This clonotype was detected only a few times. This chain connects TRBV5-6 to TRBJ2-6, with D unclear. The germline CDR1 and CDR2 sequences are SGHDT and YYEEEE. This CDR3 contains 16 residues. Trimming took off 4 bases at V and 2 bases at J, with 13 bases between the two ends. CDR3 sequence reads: CASSEPLNTGANVLTF. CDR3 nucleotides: TGTGCCAGCAGCGAACCATTGAATACTGGGGCCAACGTCCTGACTTTC.

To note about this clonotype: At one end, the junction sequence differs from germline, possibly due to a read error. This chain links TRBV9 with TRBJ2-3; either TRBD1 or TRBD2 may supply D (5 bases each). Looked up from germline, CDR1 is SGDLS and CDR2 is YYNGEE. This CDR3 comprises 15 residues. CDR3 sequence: CAGSVEGSDTDTQYF. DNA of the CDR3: TGTGCCGGCAGCGTAGAGGGGTCAGACACAGATACGCAGTATTTT.

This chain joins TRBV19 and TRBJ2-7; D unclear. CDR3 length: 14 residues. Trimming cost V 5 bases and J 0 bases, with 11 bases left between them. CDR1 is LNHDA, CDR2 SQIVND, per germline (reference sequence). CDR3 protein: CASSDPGSSYEQYF. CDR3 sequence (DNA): TGTGCCAGTAGTGACCCCGGCAGCTCCTACGAGCAGTACTTC.

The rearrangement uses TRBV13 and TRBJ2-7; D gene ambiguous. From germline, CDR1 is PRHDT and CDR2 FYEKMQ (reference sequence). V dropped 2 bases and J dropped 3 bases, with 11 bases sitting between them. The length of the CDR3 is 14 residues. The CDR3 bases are TGTGCCAGCAGCTTAATGGACGAGGACTACGAGCAGTACTTC. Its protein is CASSLMDEDYEQYF.

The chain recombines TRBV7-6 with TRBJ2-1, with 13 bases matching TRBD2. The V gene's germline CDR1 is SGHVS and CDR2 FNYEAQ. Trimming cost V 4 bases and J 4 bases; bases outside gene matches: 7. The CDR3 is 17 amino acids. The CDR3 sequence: CASSSAQGLAGYNEQFF. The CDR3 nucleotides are TGTGCCAGCAGCTCCGCCCAGGGACTAGCGGGATACAATGAGCAGTTCTTC.

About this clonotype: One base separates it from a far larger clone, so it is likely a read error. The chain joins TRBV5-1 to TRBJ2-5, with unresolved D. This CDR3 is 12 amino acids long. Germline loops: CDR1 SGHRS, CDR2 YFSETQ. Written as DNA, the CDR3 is TGCGCCAGCAGCCTGTACCAAGCGACCCAGTACTTC. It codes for CASSLYQATQYF.

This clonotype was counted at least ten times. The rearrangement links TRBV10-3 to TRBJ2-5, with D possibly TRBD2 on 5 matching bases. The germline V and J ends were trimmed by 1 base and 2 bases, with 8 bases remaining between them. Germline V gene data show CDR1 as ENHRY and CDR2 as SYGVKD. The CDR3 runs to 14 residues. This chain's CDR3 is CAISEYGGQETQYF. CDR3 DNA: TGTGCCATCAGTGAGTACGGCGGGCAAGAGACCCAGTACTTC.

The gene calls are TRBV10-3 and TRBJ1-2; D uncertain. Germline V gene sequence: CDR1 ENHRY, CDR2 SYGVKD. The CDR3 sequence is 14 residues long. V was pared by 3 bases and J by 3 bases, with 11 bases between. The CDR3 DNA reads TGTGCCATCAGTGAAACGGATTTGGACTATGGCTACACCTTC. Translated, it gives CAISETDLDYGYTF.

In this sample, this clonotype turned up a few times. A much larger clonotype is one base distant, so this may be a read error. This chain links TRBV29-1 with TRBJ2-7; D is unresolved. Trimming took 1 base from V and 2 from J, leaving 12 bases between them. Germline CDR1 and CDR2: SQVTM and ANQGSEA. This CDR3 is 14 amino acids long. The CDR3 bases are TGCAGCGTTGAAGTGATAGACGAGGCCTACGAGCAGTACTTC. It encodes CSVEVIDEAYEQYF.

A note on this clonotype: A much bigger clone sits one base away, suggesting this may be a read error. Here the CDR3 reads CATSRDPSLRRTGLWHEQFF. Here the CDR3 DNA reads TGTGCCACCAGCAGAGATCCCTCACTGCGTCGTACCGGTCTCTGGCATGAGCAGTTCTTC. J is TRBJ2-1 and V is TRBV15; no firm D call. V lost 0 bases and J 8 bases, leaving 29 bases between the germline ends. The CDR3 runs to 20 residues. CDR1 is LNHNV, CDR2 YYDKDF, per germline (reference sequence). Full variable domain (rest looked up from reference TRBV15 and TRBJ2-1): DAMVIQNPRYQVTQFGKPVTLSCSQTLNHNVMYWYQQKSSQAPKLLFHYYDKDFNNEADTPDNFQSRRPNTSFCFLDIRSPGLGDTAMYLCATSRDPSLRRTGLWHEQFFGPGTRLTVL.

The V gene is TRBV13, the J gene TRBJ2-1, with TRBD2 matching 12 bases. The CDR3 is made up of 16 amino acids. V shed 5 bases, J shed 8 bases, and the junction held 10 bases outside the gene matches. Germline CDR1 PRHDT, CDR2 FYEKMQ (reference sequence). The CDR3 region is CASSLSPSGGAHEQFF. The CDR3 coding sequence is TGTGCCAGCAGCCTCTCCCCTAGCGGGGGGGCCCATGAGCAGTTCTTC.

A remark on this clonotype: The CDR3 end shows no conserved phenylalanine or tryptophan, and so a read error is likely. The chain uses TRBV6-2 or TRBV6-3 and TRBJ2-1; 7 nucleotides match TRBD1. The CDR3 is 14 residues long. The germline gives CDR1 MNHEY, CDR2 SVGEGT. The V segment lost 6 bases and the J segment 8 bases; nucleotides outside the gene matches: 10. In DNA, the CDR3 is TGTGCCAGCAGCTCACTAACGACAGGGCATGAGCAGTTCATC. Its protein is CASSSLTTGHEQFI.